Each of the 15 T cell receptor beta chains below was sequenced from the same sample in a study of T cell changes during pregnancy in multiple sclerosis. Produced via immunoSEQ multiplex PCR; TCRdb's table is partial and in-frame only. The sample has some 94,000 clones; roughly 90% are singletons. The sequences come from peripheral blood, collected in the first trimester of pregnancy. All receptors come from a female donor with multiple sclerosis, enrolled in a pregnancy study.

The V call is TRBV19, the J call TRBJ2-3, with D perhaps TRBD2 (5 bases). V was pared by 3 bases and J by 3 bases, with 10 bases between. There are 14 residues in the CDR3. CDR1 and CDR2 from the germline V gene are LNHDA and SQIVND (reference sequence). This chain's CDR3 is CASSMWTGTDTQYF. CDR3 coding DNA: TGTGCCAGTAGTATGTGGACGGGGACAGATACGCAGTATTTT.

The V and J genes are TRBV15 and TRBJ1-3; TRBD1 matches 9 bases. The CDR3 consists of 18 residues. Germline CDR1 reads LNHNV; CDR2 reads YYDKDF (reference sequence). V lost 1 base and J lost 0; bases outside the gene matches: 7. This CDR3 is CATSRVQGARDSGNTIYF. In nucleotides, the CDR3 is TGTGCCACCAGCAGAGTACAGGGGGCGAGGGACTCTGGAAACACCATATATTTT.

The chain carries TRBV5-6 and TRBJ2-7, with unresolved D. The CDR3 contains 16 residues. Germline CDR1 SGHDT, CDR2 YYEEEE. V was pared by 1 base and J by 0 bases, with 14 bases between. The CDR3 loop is CASSLLSRSRSYEQYF. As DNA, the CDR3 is TGTGCCAGCAGCTTGTTGTCCAGGTCCCGCTCCTACGAGCAGTACTTC.

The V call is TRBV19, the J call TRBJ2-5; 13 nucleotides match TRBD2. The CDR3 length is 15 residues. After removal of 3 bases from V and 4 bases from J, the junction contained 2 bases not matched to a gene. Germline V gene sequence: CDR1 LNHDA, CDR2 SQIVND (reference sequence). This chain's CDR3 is CASSIGLAGVETQYF. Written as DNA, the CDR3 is TGTGCCAGTAGTATTGGACTAGCGGGAGTAGAGACCCAGTACTTC. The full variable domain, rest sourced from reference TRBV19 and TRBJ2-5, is DGGITQSPKYLFRKEGQNVTLSCEQNLNHDAMYWYRQDPGQGLRLIYYSQIVNDFQKGDIAEGYSVSREKKESFPLTVTSAQKNPTAFYLCASSIGLAGVETQYFGPGTRLLVL.

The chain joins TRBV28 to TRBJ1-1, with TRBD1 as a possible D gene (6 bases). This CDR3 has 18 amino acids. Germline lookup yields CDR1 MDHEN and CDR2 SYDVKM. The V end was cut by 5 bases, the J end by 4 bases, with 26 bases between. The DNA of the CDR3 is TGTGCCAGCAGTGCTCTTGTAAGGACAGATCGTTGGGGCACTGAAGCTTTCTTT. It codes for CASSALVRTDRWGTEAFF.

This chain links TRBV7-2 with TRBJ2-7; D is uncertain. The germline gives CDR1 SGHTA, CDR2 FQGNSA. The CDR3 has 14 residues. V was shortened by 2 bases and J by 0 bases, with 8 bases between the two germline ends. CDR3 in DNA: TGTGCCAGCAGCTTAACGCGGAGCTCCTACGAGCAGTACTTC. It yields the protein CASSLTRSSYEQYF.

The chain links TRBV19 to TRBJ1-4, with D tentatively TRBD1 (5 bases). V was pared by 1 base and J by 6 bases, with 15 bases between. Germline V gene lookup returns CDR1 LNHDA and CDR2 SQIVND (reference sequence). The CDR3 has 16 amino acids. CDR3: CASSIVEGTGDEKLFF. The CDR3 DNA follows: TGTGCCAGTAGTATAGTGGAAGGGACGGGGGATGAAAAACTGTTTTTT.

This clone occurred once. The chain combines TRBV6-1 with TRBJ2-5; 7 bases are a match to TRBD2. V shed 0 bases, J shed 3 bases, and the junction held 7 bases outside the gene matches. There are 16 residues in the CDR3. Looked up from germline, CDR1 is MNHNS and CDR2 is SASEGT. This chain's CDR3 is CASSEARLARKETQYF. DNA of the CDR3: TGTGCCAGCAGTGAAGCTAGACTAGCCCGTAAAGAGACCCAGTACTTC.

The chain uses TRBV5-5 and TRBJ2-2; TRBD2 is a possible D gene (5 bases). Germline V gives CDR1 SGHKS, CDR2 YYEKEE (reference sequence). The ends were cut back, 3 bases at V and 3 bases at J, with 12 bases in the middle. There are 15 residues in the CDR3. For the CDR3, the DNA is TGTGCCAGCAGCTGGGGTATCGGGGACACCGGGGAGCTGTTTTTT. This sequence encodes CASSWGIGDTGELFF.

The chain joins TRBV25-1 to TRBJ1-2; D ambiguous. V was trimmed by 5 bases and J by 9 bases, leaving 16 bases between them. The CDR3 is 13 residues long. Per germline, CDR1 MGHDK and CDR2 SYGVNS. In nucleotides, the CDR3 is TGTGCCAGCAGTCTGCGGGTCTCCGGGCGCTACACCTTC. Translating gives CASSLRVSGRYTF.

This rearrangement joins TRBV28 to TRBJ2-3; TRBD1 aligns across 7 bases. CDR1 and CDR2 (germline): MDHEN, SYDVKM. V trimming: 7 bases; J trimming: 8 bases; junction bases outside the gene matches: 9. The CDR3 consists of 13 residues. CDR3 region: CASTLTGVGTQYF. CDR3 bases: TGTGCCAGCACTCTTACAGGGGTGGGTACGCAGTATTTT.

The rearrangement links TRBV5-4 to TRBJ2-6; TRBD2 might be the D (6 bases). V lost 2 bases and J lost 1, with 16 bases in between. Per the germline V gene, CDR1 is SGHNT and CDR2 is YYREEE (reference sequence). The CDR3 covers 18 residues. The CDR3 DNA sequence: TGTGCCAGCAGCTTAATCTTGGCGGGAATTTCTGGGGCCAACGTCCTGACTTTC. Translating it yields CASSLILAGISGANVLTF.

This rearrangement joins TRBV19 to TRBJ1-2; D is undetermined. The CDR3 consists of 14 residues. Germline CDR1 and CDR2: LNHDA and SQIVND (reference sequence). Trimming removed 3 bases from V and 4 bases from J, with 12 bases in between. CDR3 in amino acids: CASSMAGRGYGYTF. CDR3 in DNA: TGTGCCAGTAGTATGGCGGGGAGAGGCTATGGCTACACCTTC.

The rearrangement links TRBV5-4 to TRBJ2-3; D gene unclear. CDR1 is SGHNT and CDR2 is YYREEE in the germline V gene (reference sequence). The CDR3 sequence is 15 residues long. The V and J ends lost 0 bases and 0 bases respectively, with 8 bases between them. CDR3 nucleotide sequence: TGTGCCAGCAGCTTGGGAAGCAAGAGCACAGATACGCAGTATTTT. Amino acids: CASSLGSKSTDTQYF.

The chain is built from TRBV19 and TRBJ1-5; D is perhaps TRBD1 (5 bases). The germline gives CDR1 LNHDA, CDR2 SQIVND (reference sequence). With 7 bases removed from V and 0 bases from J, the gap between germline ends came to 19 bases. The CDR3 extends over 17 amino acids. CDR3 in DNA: TGTGCCAGTACCAAATTATCGACAGCTTATAGCAATCAGCCCCAGCATTTT. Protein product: CASTKLSTAYSNQPQHF.